This TCR beta chain was identified during a study of shared clonotypes between healthy human individuals. Healthy HIV-negative adults with no recent acute infections or vaccinations were recruited as donors. The CD4+ fraction was divided into a CD45RA+ naive subset and a CD45RA-negative memory subset. The material for each subset, its genomic DNA, was split evenly across several immunoSEQ plates. Using immunoSEQ multiplex PCR, the repertoire was profiled, and TCRdb retains in-frame clones only, with some absent. The table includes some 2,500,000 clones, under 95% detected once. The length of the CDR3 is 17 residues. J lost 4 bases, V lost 2 bases, and 9 bases had no gene match. Germline lookup yields CDR1 SGHTA and CDR2 FQGTGA.

Sequencing was done on a sample of naive CD4+ T cells from PBMCs. Documented subset: CD45RA+ positively selected. The clonotype was recovered from a man between 18 and 35 years old in good health. Some clones in this sample may be carry-over from other donors' samples. The chain links TRBV7-3 to TRBJ2-5, with 11 bases that match TRBD2. The CDR3 is CASSLGTSGLTGETQYF. DNA of the CDR3: TGTGCCAGCAGCTTAGGGACTAGCGGACTCACGGGAGAGACCCAGTACTTC.